The 2 T cell receptor beta chains below were found in one sample sequenced in a study of T cells in Graves' hyperthyroidism and ophthalmopathy. The CDR3 regions of TCR beta were amplified from RNA transcripts. First-round RT-PCR of the TCR CDR3 relied on the HTBI primer set. TCRdb recomputed calls from the multiplex PCR reads with MiXCR, one row per CDR3 protein. The sample consists of hundreds of thousands of distinct CDR3 sequences, 15% to 19% of them appearing once. The sequencing input was blood. All receptors come from a woman between 18 and 29 years old with Graves' hyperthyroidism.

The sample holds many counts of this clonotype. The chain recombines TRBV7-6 with TRBJ2-2, with 7 bases identical to TRBD1. Looked up from germline, CDR1 is SGHVS and CDR2 is FNYEAQ. This CDR3 contains 16 residues. Trimming cost V 4 bases and J 0 bases; bases outside gene matches: 5. The CDR3: CASSWWDSSNTGELFF. The CDR3 region has the DNA TGTGCCAGCAGCTGGTGGGACAGCTCGAACACCGGGGAGCTGTTTTTT.

Ten or more counts support this clonotype. CDR3 sequence: CASSEFTGRSARDYEQYF. CDR3 sequence (DNA): TGTGCCAGCAGTGAATTCACGGGGAGGTCCGCCCGCGACTACGAGCAGTACTTC. The chain joins TRBV6-1 to TRBJ2-7, with D possibly TRBD2 on 6 matching bases. The CDR3 length is 18 residues. Per the germline V gene, CDR1 is MNHNS and CDR2 is SASEGT. The V and J ends lost 2 bases and 3 bases respectively, with 23 bases between them.